These T cell receptor beta chains were read from a single sample in a study of shared clonotypes between healthy human individuals. Only in-frame clones appear in the TCRdb table, and some are missing; sequencing was by immunoSEQ multiplex PCR. The sample carries 2 million to 2.5 million clones, over 90% recorded once. The specimen was naive CD4+ T cells from PBMCs. These TCRs come from a man between 18 and 35 years old in good health. Some clones in this sample may be carry-over from other donors' samples. CDR3s leave out the opening cysteine and the closing phenylalanine or tryptophan. Each record gives: CDR3 length, J gene, V gene, CDR3 protein.

13 | TRBJ2-7 | TRBV28 | ASSPQGLANHEQY
13 | TRBJ1-2 | TRBV19 | ASSPAGTGGASYT
10 | TRBJ2-1 | TRBV5-4 | ASSLRGDEQF
9 | TRBJ2-1 | TRBV7-2 | ASSLLNEQF
13 | TRBJ1-5 | TRBV18 | ASSPTGGEYQPQH
13 | TRBJ2-4 | TRBV28 | ASSIPPRSKNIQY
10 | TRBJ2-7 | TRBV5-5 | ASSIGPYEQY
15 | TRBJ2-7 | TRBV11-2 | ASSLERGQGAPYEQY
16 | TRBJ2-2 | TRBV4-3 | ASSHTNQAAGNTGELF
12 | TRBJ2-3 | TRBV29-1 | SARLRVPTDTQY
13 | TRBJ2-3 | TRBV9 | ASSVNQGFTDTQY
14 | TRBJ2-5 | TRBV2 | ASSEGTSSLKETQY
13 | TRBJ2-5 | TRBV6-5 | ASSSQGRGIGTQY
12 | TRBJ2-1 | TRBV5-6 | ASSSHGPRVEQF
17 | TRBJ2-6 | TRBV2 | ASSELSAGSLSGANVLT
14 | TRBJ1-1 | TRBV6-5 | ASSSMFRQGAIEAF
12 | TRBJ2-5 | TRBV6-6 | ASSGTDRRETQY
10 | TRBJ2-7 | TRBV30 | AWSVLGYEQY
11 | TRBJ1-4 | TRBV29-1 | SVIERLNEKLF
11 | TRBJ2-7 | TRBV7-2 | ASSLFAGREQY
14 | TRBJ2-2 | TRBV2 | ASSGLAGVGTGELF
12 | TRBJ1-6 | TRBV7-9 | ATTQGGRYSPLH
11 | TRBJ1-4 | TRBV2 | AGAKGPAEKLF
10 | TRBJ1-2 | TRBV6-5 | ASRRTGGGYT
11 | TRBJ1-2 | TRBV29-1 | SEHRGMDYGYT
14 | TRBJ2-2 | TRBV5-1 | ASSFVAAANTGELF
11 | TRBJ1-2 | TRBV2 | ASSVQGNYGYT
14 | TRBJ2-1 | TRBV4-1 | ASSQPTSGRAYEQF
12 | TRBJ1-1 | TRBV5-1 | ASSSIGTGTEAF
13 | TRBJ2-1 | TRBV6-1 | ASSELGAGNNEQF
14 | TRBJ2-2 | TRBV14 | ASSQVLGPRTGELF
13 | TRBJ1-1 | TRBV18 | ASSPITGGSTEAF
14 | TRBJ2-2 | TRBV5-1 | ASRIIAGGTTGELF
10 | TRBJ2-1 | TRBV11-2 | ASTFVGREQF
9 | TRBJ1-1 | TRBV7-9 | ASSLSTEAF
11 | TRBJ2-7 | TRBV6-4 | ASSDPQLYEQY
15 | TRBJ2-3 | TRBV5-1 | ASSLGLAATSTDTQY
13 | TRBJ1-3 | TRBV5-4 | ASSLGGAGGNTIY
12 | TRBJ1-1 | TRBV18 | ASSLTMRNTEAF
13 | TRBJ2-5 | TRBV5-1 | ASSEQGPSEETQY
13 | TRBJ1-4 | TRBV6-5 | ASSRVGGVDEKLF
14 | TRBJ2-2 | TRBV5-1 | ASSLGGTGITGELF
12 | TRBJ2-5 | TRBV6-5 | ASRDRAHQETQY
13 | TRBJ1-1 | TRBV5-4 | ASSLGAGVNTEAF
12 | TRBJ2-1 | TRBV18 | ASSPRDRNNEQF
13 | TRBJ1-1 | TRBV7-2 | ASSPTGTGVTEAF